The present T cell receptor (beta chain) was sequenced within a study of vaccination effects on CD4 cells after COVID-19. Comments on this clone: Its antigen remains unknown.

Germline CDR1 reads SNHLY; CDR2 reads FYNNEI. Between the trimmed V and J ends, which lost 5 bases and 0 bases, there was a span of 8 bases. The CDR3 length is 14 residues. ViraFEST used viral peptide pools to expand antigen-specific CD4+ T cells before sequencing. Having been cultured for 10 days, the cells underwent CD4+ T cell isolation. Participants were given two doses of BNT162b2 or mRNA-1273 vaccine. In the cultures, half the medium was exchanged for IL-2 medium on days 3 and 7. Here immunoSEQ multiplex PCR was the method, and the copy in TCRdb shows in-frame clones only, minus some. Of 25,000 to 40,000 clones listed, 82% were seen once; the top ten hold approximately 1.6%.

The chain has TRBV2 and TRBJ1-5; TRBD1 might be the D (6 bases). The starting material was CD4+ T cells from PBMCs cultured with HCoV-NL63 spike peptides, obtained after COVID-19 vaccination. The source is a human donor who received a COVID-19 vaccine. Some clones in this sample may be carry-over from other donors' samples. CDR3 in amino acids: CASSKQGSNQPQHF. Here the CDR3 DNA reads TGTGCCAGCAGTAAACAGGGTAGCAATCAGCCCCAGCATTTT.